This is a list of T cell receptor beta chains from one sample in a study of T cell responses to AZD1222 COVID-19 vaccine. TCRdb's table, derived via immunoSEQ multiplex PCR, lists solely in-frame clones and lacks some. Of about 110,000 clones in the sample, around nine tenths were seen once. This specimen consisted of peripheral blood, obtained 28 days after the second AZD1222 dose. The receptors originated from an adult who received the AZD1222 COVID-19 vaccine. Each CDR3 is given with its conserved first and last residue. A D gene is named only where the DNA matches it firmly. Clone sizes are given selectively: once, few, many, or a class where the clone is expanded.

D gene,V gene,clone size,J gene,CDR3 DNA,CDR3 protein
-,TRBV5-1,-,TRBJ1-1,TGCGCCAGCAGCTTGTCTCAGAACACTGAAGCTTTCTTT,CASSLSQNTEAFF
-,TRBV21-1,-,TRBJ1-5,TGTGCCAGCATCCAAGAAACCAATACAGGGGGGCTCAATCAGCCCCAGCATTTT,CASIQETNTGGLNQPQHF
-,TRBV25-1,-,TRBJ1-5,TGTGCCAGCAGTGAAGAAAAGGTAATGGGTCAGCCCCAGCATTTT,CASSEEKVMGQPQHF
-,TRBV5-5,-,TRBJ1-5,TGTGCCAGCAGCTTTAACAGGGATCGACAGCCCCAGCATTTT,CASSFNRDRQPQHF
TRBD1,TRBV6-2/TRBV6-3,-,TRBJ2-1,TGTGCCAGCAGCCGGGCCGGGACAGGGGGCTTCAATGAGCAGTTCTTC,CASSRAGTGGFNEQFF
-,TRBV19,once,TRBJ2-5,TGTGCCAGTAGTATAGCAGGCCAGAAGGGGGAGACCCAGTACTTC,CASSIAGQKGETQYF
-,TRBV25-1,-,TRBJ2-7,TGTGCCAGCAGTGAATATAACAGGGGACTTACTCCGAGCAACTTC,CASSEYNRGLTPSNF
-,TRBV19,-,TRBJ1-4,TGTGCCAGTAGCCCCATTTCGGGGACTAATGAAAAACTGTTTTTT,CASSPISGTNEKLFF
-,TRBV6-2/TRBV6-3,once,TRBJ1-5,TGTGCCAGCAGTTTATCGGGGTACCAGCCCCAGCATTTT,CASSLSGYQPQHF
-,TRBV5-6,-,TRBJ2-5,TGTGCCAGCAGCTTCTTCACCCGGGTGGAGACCCAGTACTTC,CASSFFTRVETQYF
-,TRBV18,-,TRBJ1-1,TGTGCCAGCTCACCAGGGGTGAACACTGAAGCTTTCTTT,CASSPGVNTEAFF
-,TRBV2,-,TRBJ2-2,TGTGCCAGCAGCGCTCCGCTTAGGACCGGGGAGCTGTTTTTT,CASSAPLRTGELFF
-,TRBV14,-,TRBJ2-7,TGTGCCAGCAGCCAATCACGGCACGAGCAGTACTTC,CASSQSRHEQYF
-,TRBV5-8,-,TRBJ2-3,TGTGCCAGCAGCCGACTGGGCCAAGCCTCAAACACAGATACGCAGTATTTT,CASSRLGQASNTDTQYF
-,TRBV5-1,once,TRBJ2-7,TGCGCCAGCAGCCCTAGACAAGCCTACGAGCAGTACTTC,CASSPRQAYEQYF
TRBD1,TRBV28,-,TRBJ1-2,TGTGCCAGCAGTCCCGGGACAGGAAACTATGGCTACACCTTC,CASSPGTGNYGYTF
-,TRBV27,few,TRBJ2-1,TGTGCCAGCAGTTTACCGGGTACGGTCAATGAGCAGTTCTTC,CASSLPGTVNEQFF
TRBD1,TRBV19,-,TRBJ2-7,TGTGCCAGTAGTATAGGGACAGGTTCTTACGAGCAGTACTTC,CASSIGTGSYEQYF
-,TRBV5-1,once,TRBJ2-1,TGCGCCAGCAGCTCCGGGACAGCGGGTGAGCAGTTCTTC,CASSSGTAGEQFF
-,TRBV7-2,-,TRBJ1-3,TGTGCCAGCAGCTTAGGTGGGGCCCTCTCTGGAAACACCATATATTTT,CASSLGGALSGNTIYF
-,TRBV7-8,-,TRBJ1-6,TGTGCCAGCAGCCCCGTGGCGGTCAATTCACCCCTCCACTTT,CASSPVAVNSPLHF
-,TRBV7-2,-,TRBJ1-3,TGTGCCAGCAGTCCAAACCCCTCTGGAAACACCATATATTTT,CASSPNPSGNTIYF
TRBD1,TRBV29-1,-,TRBJ1-1,TGCAGCGTTGAGTACCTGACAGGGGAAGCTTTCTTT,CSVEYLTGEAFF
-,TRBV7-2,-,TRBJ2-1,TGTGCCAGCAGCTTAGCTACTAGTTCTTACAATGAGCAGTTCTTC,CASSLATSSYNEQFF
TRBD1,TRBV5-1,-,TRBJ2-2,TGCGCCAGCAGCGTACCGGGACAGGGGGTAACCGGGGAGCTGTTTTTT,CASSVPGQGVTGELFF
-,TRBV5-1,once,TRBJ1-3,TGCGCCAGCAGCCCGAGGACAGATGGAAACACCATATATTTT,CASSPRTDGNTIYF
-,TRBV11-2,-,TRBJ2-1,TGTGCCAGCAGCTTGGGGTACTACAATGAGCAGTTCTTC,CASSLGYYNEQFF
TRBD1,TRBV5-6,-,TRBJ1-4,TGTGCCAGCAGCACCGACAGGGAGAGGGAAAAACTGTTTTTT,CASSTDREREKLFF
-,TRBV10-1,few,TRBJ2-1,TGCGCCAGCAGTGTGGGACTGGAGAGTGAGCAGTTCTTC,CASSVGLESEQFF
-,TRBV7-8,-,TRBJ2-1,TGTGCCAGCAGCCGCACAGAAAACCCCTACAATGAGCAGTTCTTC,CASSRTENPYNEQFF
TRBD1,TRBV6-6,-,TRBJ1-6,TGTGCCAGCACCGGTTCGACAGGGTATAATTCACCCCTCCACTTT,CASTGSTGYNSPLHF
TRBD1,TRBV15,-,TRBJ2-6,TGTGCCACCAGCAGAGCCCCGACAGGGACCGGGGCCAACGTCCTGACTTTC,CATSRAPTGTGANVLTF
-,TRBV19,-,TRBJ1-2,TGTGCCAGTAGTATCCAGAACCTCTATGGCTACACCTTC,CASSIQNLYGYTF
TRBD2,TRBV7-2,once,TRBJ2-7,TGTGCCAGCAGCTTTTTGTCTGGGGCGGGAGTCCTCAACGAGCAGTACTTC,CASSFLSGAGVLNEQYF
-,TRBV3-1/TRBV3-2,-,TRBJ1-2,TGTGCCAGCAGCCAAGACACGGCCCCCAACTATGGCTACACCTTC,CASSQDTAPNYGYTF
-,TRBV3-1/TRBV3-2,-,TRBJ2-5,TGTGCCAGCAGCCAAGAACCGAAGACCCAGTACTTC,CASSQEPKTQYF
-,TRBV10-3,-,TRBJ2-2,TGTGCCATCAGAGAATCAAGGGGGGACACCGGGGAGCTGTTTTTT,CAIRESRGDTGELFF
-,TRBV5-1,-,TRBJ1-5,TGCGCCAGCAGCGCGAGGGGTGGCAATCAGCCCCAGCATTTT,CASSARGGNQPQHF
TRBD2,TRBV29-1,-,TRBJ2-2,TGCAGCGTGCGGGAGGCCGGGGAGCTGTTTTTT,CSVREAGELFF
-,TRBV2,once,TRBJ1-2,TGTGCCAGCACCGGGCTACAGGCCTATGGCTACACCTTC,CASTGLQAYGYTF
-,TRBV27,-,TRBJ2-1,TGTGCCAGCAGTTTATCGACGTGGGTCTCCTACAATGAGCAGTTCTTC,CASSLSTWVSYNEQFF
-,TRBV19,-,TRBJ1-5,TGTGCCAGTACCATAGAGTTCGTCAGACATTCCGATCAGCCCCAGCATTTT,CASTIEFVRHSDQPQHF
-,TRBV5-3,-,TRBJ2-5,TGTGCCAGAAGCTTGTATCCGGTCGGGGCCCAAGAGACCCAGTACTTC,CARSLYPVGAQETQYF
-,TRBV6-1,few,TRBJ2-3,TGTGCCAGCAGTGAATGGACTGTCTATAGCACAGATACGCAGTATTTT,CASSEWTVYSTDTQYF
-,TRBV19,-,TRBJ2-2,TGTGCCAGTAGTATAACGAGCTCCGCCGGGGAGCTGTTTTTT,CASSITSSAGELFF
-,TRBV7-7,-,TRBJ2-5,TGTGCCAGCAGCTTAGGGACAGACCCCCAAGAGACCCAGTACTTC,CASSLGTDPQETQYF
-,TRBV6-5,few,TRBJ1-2,TGTGCCAGCACAGGCAGAAAAGCTGTTTTCTATGGCTACACCTTC,CASTGRKAVFYGYTF